A selection of T cell receptor beta chains follows, all from one sample in a study of OX40 agonist ivuxolimab in advanced cancers. Sequencing was performed with immunoSEQ multiplex PCR; in TCRdb, only in-frame clones are kept and a portion is missing. The sample carries 77,000 or so clones, 85% to 90% recorded once. The sample consisted of CD4+ or CD8+ T cells sorted from blood, taken in a trial of the OX40 agonist ivuxolimab. These receptors were taken from an adult with an advanced solid tumor such as melanoma, head and neck, liver or kidney cancer. CDR3s include the opening cysteine and the closing phenylalanine or tryptophan.

j_gene: TRBJ1-4
v_gene: TRBV2
CDR3aa: CASSETRGRYEKLFF

j_gene: TRBJ2-5
v_gene: TRBV30
CDR3aa: CAWSTGETQYF

j_gene: TRBJ1-5
v_gene: TRBV11-3
CDR3aa: CASSQTGHNQPQHF

j_gene: TRBJ1-2
v_gene: TRBV5-6
CDR3aa: CASSLRAGVFLGYTF

j_gene: TRBJ2-7
v_gene: TRBV7-9
CDR3aa: CASSLLGAYEQYF

j_gene: TRBJ1-2
v_gene: TRBV30
CDR3aa: CAWSVQLGGASGYTF

j_gene: TRBJ1-2
v_gene: TRBV10-3
CDR3aa: CAINRDTYGYTF

j_gene: TRBJ2-2
v_gene: TRBV5-1
CDR3aa: CASSLLINTGELFF

j_gene: TRBJ2-1
v_gene: TRBV11-2
CDR3aa: CASSPSVGRDEQFF

j_gene: TRBJ2-7
v_gene: TRBV18
CDR3aa: CASSPGGLGEQYF

j_gene: TRBJ1-5
v_gene: TRBV25-1
CDR3aa: CASSEEGAGNQPQHF

j_gene: TRBJ2-7
v_gene: TRBV25-1
CDR3aa: CASSARDEQYF

j_gene: TRBJ1-2
v_gene: TRBV6-5
CDR3aa: CASSSTGTGTVYTF

j_gene: TRBJ1-5
v_gene: TRBV18
CDR3aa: CASSTGTGRNQPQHF

j_gene: TRBJ1-4
v_gene: TRBV18
CDR3aa: CASSPQQPRLFF

j_gene: TRBJ2-7
v_gene: TRBV7-2
CDR3aa: CASSLFRGGTYEQYF

j_gene: TRBJ2-1
v_gene: TRBV5-4
CDR3aa: CASSRGRAYNEQFF

j_gene: TRBJ1-2
v_gene: TRBV4-3
CDR3aa: CASSQEIGGIGGYTF

j_gene: TRBJ2-5
v_gene: TRBV27
CDR3aa: CASSLTHKQGIQETQYF

j_gene: TRBJ2-7
v_gene: TRBV9
CDR3aa: CASSVLPGLTYEQYF

j_gene: TRBJ1-1
v_gene: TRBV30
CDR3aa: CAWSTGSPNTEAFF

j_gene: TRBJ1-5
v_gene: TRBV6-5
CDR3aa: CASTPGAKNQPQHF

j_gene: TRBJ2-7
v_gene: TRBV28
CDR3aa: CASSLYGGTYEQYF

j_gene: TRBJ2-1
v_gene: TRBV7-9
CDR3aa: CASSHQTGQVNEQFF